This paragraph reports one T cell receptor (beta chain). This clonotype was detected only a few times. Its antigen is not yet known. Within one base of it there is no much larger clone, and no base qualities were kept. The donors were roughly 38 Caucasian individuals from Russia, aged 6 to 90 years, who were systemically healthy. Each donor gave ten milliliters of peripheral blood, drawn into EDTA-treated Vacutainer tubes. Ficoll-Paque density-gradient centrifugation was used to isolate PBMCs, with at least 6.5 million obtained per sample. Total RNA was extracted from PBMCs with Trizol reagent, with at least 6 micrograms obtained per sample. The percentages of naive CD45RAhigh/CD27high T cells were determined by flow cytometry on a PBMC aliquot from every donor. These data belong to a study of blood T cells in healthy people across ages (dated by TCRdb to 2014 to 2015). About the study as a whole: Template switching captured roughly one uniquely barcoded TCR beta cDNA molecule per two T cells in model experiments. To track age-related changes in TCR beta repertoire diversity, the study relied on deep sequencing normalized with unique cDNA molecular identifiers. Four age groups were formed from the donors: young (average approximately 15 years), middle-aged (approximately 42), aged (around 62) and long-lived (roughly 88). To avoid experimental bias, donors of different ages were spread randomly across the sequencing lanes. The study analyzed two additional independent replicas of 1 million unique cDNA reads from the same blood draw for two donors, one aged 18 to 29 and one aged 80 or older. The paper as a whole reports these results and caveats: Estimates of total diversity based on one million sequenced T cells were regarded as lower bounds and as underestimates. Because the CMV infection status of the donors was unknown, age-related changes in expanded clonotypes may potentially have been confounded. As age increased, observed TCR beta diversity per million T cells dropped in a roughly linear way, and a significant reduction was already evident by age 40. Because profiling used bulk unsorted PBMCs, naive and antigen-experienced compartments could not be compared conclusively. The long-lived group showed more naive CD4+ T cells, fewer expanded clones and increased TCR diversity than the aged group, suggesting age selection. A strong correlation was found between observed TCR beta diversity and the percentage of naive T cells measured by flow cytometry.

Library method: 5' RACE. The sequencer was an Illumina HiSeq 2500. A second roughly 6 to 12 cycle PCR used a sample-barcoded 5' primer and a J-beta primer mix. A unique molecular identifier was introduced onto each TCR beta cDNA molecule by a template-switch 5' adaptor carrying 12 random nucleotides. At least 2.5 million CDR3-containing paired-end reads were obtained from each sample. All of the RNA was converted into first-strand cDNA using the Mint cDNA synthesis kit, with a TRBC-specific oligonucleotide serving as the primer. Following uracil-DNA glycosylase treatment, a first 18-cycle PCR with universal primers M1SS and BC2_uni_R was performed on all cDNA. Concerning the study's data processing: Normalization of each sample was performed by random selection of 1 million high-quality reads, each carrying a distinct molecular identifier. Reads sharing molecular identifiers were discarded rather than binned into consensus sequences. MiTCR, with a Q25 quality threshold and the strictest error-elimination algorithm, was used for CDR3 identification, clonotype clustering and error correction. Lower-bound total TCR beta diversity was estimated with a nonparametric unseen species model using Euler transformation. The public reads were reanalyzed by TCRdb: fastp trimming at Q25, MiXCR alignment, in-frame beta chains only. Entries are consolidated by CDR3 protein sequence, retaining the most common genes and DNA. Here the V and J calls rest on TCRdb's processing, not on the authors' analysis. The sample records some 750,000 distinct CDR3 sequences, 22% of which are singletons. 22% of the sample is held by the ten biggest clonotypes.

CDR1 SGHDT and CDR2 YYEEEE were looked up in the germline V gene. The germline V end is reduced by 0 bases and the J end by 4 bases; junction bases left unmatched: 15. The CDR3 contains 19 residues, cysteine and phenylalanine counted. The only DNA kept is the CDR3, 57 bases in frame from the first base. The receptor's source is a man aged 65 to 85 in good health. The sequenced sample was blood. The rearranged chain carries TRBV5-6 and TRBJ2-1; 8 central nucleotides agree with TRBD1. The CDR3 reads CASSLGNRGKVNDYNEQFF. The DNA sequence is as follows: TGTGCCAGCAGCTTGGGGAACAGGGGGAAGGTTAATGATTACAATGAGCAGTTCTTC. The CDR3, completed at both ends by the reference TRBV5-6 and TRBJ2-1 genes, gives the full variable domain DAGVTQSPTHLIKTRGQQVTLRCSPKSGHDTVSWYQQALGQGPQFIFQYYEEEERQRGNFPDRFSGHQFPNYSSELNVNALLLGDSALYLCASSLGNRGKVNDYNEQFFGPGTRLTVL.